This paragraph covers one TCR beta chain sequence. This clonotype was counted at least ten times. The antigen this receptor binds is unknown. Base qualities are not at hand, and no much larger clone is one base apart. TCR beta CDR3 regions were amplified from RNA transcripts. The first round of RT-PCR for the TCR CDR3 was performed with the HTBI primer set and the Qiagen OneStep RT-PCR kit. The libraries were constructed in a second round of multiplex PCR and then size-selected and purified. Paired-end sequencing of the libraries was performed with 100 bp reads on an Illumina HiSeq2000. The authors' pipeline ran thus. SOAPnuke was used to process the raw data, with reads discarded if the reads contained adapters or uncalled bases, had a mean Phred below 15, or lacked an exact constant-primer or identifier match. COPE v1.2.5 was used to merge high-quality paired reads, and clonotypes were defined as unique nucleotide sequences. Clonotypes were aligned to IMGT TRBV, TRBD and TRBJ reference segments using MiTCR v1.1. The analysis included only V-J combinations with a frequency above 0.0001, which together covered more than 99% of the repertoires. The TCS score was defined as the ratio of F50 (clonal expansion) to E x V (chaos), calculated using BLOSUM62-based TCRdist between CDR3 peptides within each V-J. Welch's t-statistics and random forest reduced 500 to 650 V-J features to about 12, which were used in a naive Bayes classifier (R e1071). TCRdb reprocessed the public reads (quality trimming at Q25 with fastp, clone calling with MiXCR) and kept in-frame beta chains. Rows matching on CDR3 protein sequence are summarized as one entry with the most common DNA and genes. None of the V and J calls come from the authors' own analysis; TCRdb made them. The sample data list about 720,000 distinct CDR3 sequences, and 16% of these were observed just once. The ten top clones hold about 8.4% of the sample.

Graves' hyperthyroidism was defined as stable when no progression to ophthalmopathy occurred over 18 months of follow-up. The hyperthyroidism patients were between 18 and 65 years old and newly diagnosed, with a disease duration of less than 2 months. Any patient with an uncontrolled infection, another autoimmune disease, pregnancy or lactation was excluded. Diagnoses were established on the basis of clinical symptoms, serum thyroxine and TRAb, thyroid ultrasound, and orbital computed tomography. Ficoll-Paque density gradient centrifugation was used to isolate PBMCs from around 10 ml of fresh peripheral blood. Trizol reagent was used to extract total RNA, and RNA quality was then checked on an Agilent 2100 Bioanalyzer. This record belongs to a study of T cells in Graves' hyperthyroidism and ophthalmopathy (dated by TCRdb to the late 2010s). Regarding the complete study: Peripheral blood was collected at initial diagnosis, before any treatment. A discovery cohort of 95 to 100 patients, about 40 with Graves' ophthalmopathy and 55 to 65 with stable Graves' hyperthyroidism, was used to find distinguishing TCR V-J signatures. Prospective prediction of ophthalmopathy was tested in an independent validation cohort consisting of fewer than 20 hyperthyroidism patients and approximately 16 patients who later progressed to ophthalmopathy. The 95 to 100 discovery patients were randomly split 7:3 into training and test sets. The study also compared thyroid tissue and blood T-cell repertoires from five or six Graves' hyperthyroidism patients. After blood sampling, hyperthyroidism patients were treated with methimazole at a starting dose of 30 mg daily, and ophthalmopathy patients were treated with high-dose intravenous methylprednisolone. The paper describes TCR Vbeta CDR3 sequencing of 135 peripheral blood samples, made up of about 41 ophthalmopathy patients, 70 to 75 hyperthyroidism patients and 17 progressor patients.

The research as a whole found: A model built on a 13 V-J signature distinguished ophthalmopathy from stable hyperthyroidism, reaching 85% to 90% sensitivity and about 81% specificity in cross-validation and 80%/75% in testing. Sample size was not statistically predetermined, and investigators were not blinded to group allocation. In validation, progression to ophthalmopathy was predicted by the model with 65% to 71% sensitivity and around 76% specificity, a median of approximately 6.5 months before onset. Most expanded thyroid clonotypes (frequency above 0.001) were also detected in blood, a finding suggesting that blood repertoires may reflect thyroid immune responses.

From the cysteine up to the phenylalanine, the CDR3 has a length of 12 residues. Left in the record is the CDR3 DNA by itself, 36 bases read in frame from the first base. V drops 2 bases and J drops 6 bases, leaving 5 bases in between. Based on the germline V gene, the CDR1 and CDR2 sequences are KGHSH and LQKENI. This clonotype was sampled from a man aged 18-30 years with Graves' hyperthyroidism. The chain links TRBV18 with TRBJ2-1; the D gene is unclear. Specimen: blood. The CDR3 loop reads CASSPNGNEQFF. The DNA is TGTGCCAGCTCACCAAACGGCAATGAGCAGTTCTTC.